The present entry profiles one T cell receptor (beta chain) with its context. The antigen is undetermined. Libraries were prepared by immunoSEQ multiplex PCR; TCRdb keeps only in-frame clonotypes and omits some of them. The sample holds around 75,000 clones, around 81% seen once. The donors were in the roughly 130-subject validation cohort, distinct from the 666-subject first cohort. The data derive from a study of cytomegalovirus exposure and HLA in healthy donors. Study results and limitations: With high specificity and sensitivity, the classifier reportedly diagnosed cytomegalovirus status. Overall, around 160 TCR beta chains were annotated as cytomegalovirus-associated. Under in vitro conditions, three CMV-associated chains were confirmed as specific for CMV antigens.

The TCR sequence derives from a man younger than 40 in good health and CMV-seronegative. Sequencing used PBMCs.

The CDR3 sequence: CSGSGTGGDTQYF. The CDR3 DNA sequence: TGCAGCGGGTCCGGGACAGGTGGGGATACGCAGTATTTT. The V gene is TRBV29-1, the J gene TRBJ2-3, with 8 bases fitting TRBD1. Per the germline V gene, CDR1 is SQVTM and CDR2 is ANQGSEA. CDR3 length: 13 residues. V shed 7 bases and J 6 bases; nucleotides not matched to a gene: 9.